Shown below are 8 T cell receptor beta chains from a single sample sequenced in a study of Graves' ophthalmopathy and Graves' hyperthyroidism. Amplification of TCR beta CDR3 regions used RNA transcripts. RT-PCR in the first round used HTBI primers; a second-round multiplex PCR followed. In TCRdb, the multiplex PCR reads were re-called with MiXCR into one record per CDR3 protein. The sample has 45,000 to 60,000 distinct CDR3 sequences, roughly 46% seen once. The specimen sequenced was peripheral blood. The receptors were sampled from an adult woman with Graves' ophthalmopathy.

This clonotype was observed many times. A single base separates this from a much larger clone, so it may be a read error. The V gene is TRBV2, the J gene TRBJ2-5; TRBD2 might be the D (7 bases). The CDR3 covers 15 residues. Germline CDR1 SNHLY, CDR2 FYNNEI. V was pared by 4 bases and J by 4 bases, with 16 bases between. The CDR3 sequence: CASSVNGGRLETQYF. As DNA, the CDR3 is TGTGCCAGCAGTGTTAACGGGGGGCGCTTAGAGACCCAGTACTTC.

Note on this clonotype: Just one base apart from a much larger clone, this may be a read error. The conserved phenylalanine or tryptophan normally closing the CDR3 is absent here, so this likely arose from a read error. V is TRBV18 and J is TRBJ2-5; the D is unclear. Trimming cost V 0 bases and J 5 bases, with 7 bases left between them. The CDR3 runs 13 residues. Germline CDR1 reads KGHSH; CDR2 reads LQKENI. The CDR3 spells CASSPPQQETQYI. CDR3 coding DNA: TGTGCCAGCTCACCACCACAGCAGGAGACCCAGTACATC.

Of note for this clonotype: This likely comes from a read error, as the CDR3 has no conserved phenylalanine or tryptophan at its end. Because the CDR3's place on the DNA is in doubt, the DNA is left out and the CDR3 is given as listed by TCRdb. CDR3 sequence: CASSYSVVRTGAQ. The gene calls are TRBV6-5 and TRBJ2-7; no check of the table's D call, TRBD1, against the DNA was made. Germline assignment: CDR1 MNHEY and CDR2 SVGAGI. The CDR3 totals 13 residues, both ends included.

This clonotype was found many times. V is TRBV12-3 or TRBV12-4 and J is TRBJ1-5, with a tentative D call TRBD1 (6 bases). The CDR3 spans 14 residues. V shed 7 bases and J shed 8 bases, with 18 bases lying between them. The DNA of the CDR3 is TGTGCCAGCACCTTGGGGGGGCGCGGGGAGCCCCAGCATTTT. Translating it yields CASTLGGRGEPQHF.

This clonotype was seen at least ten times. This rearrangement joins TRBV20-1 to TRBJ2-4; 9 bases agree with TRBD2. The CDR3 runs to 15 residues. CDR1 and CDR2 from the germline V gene are DFQATT and SNEGSKA (reference sequence). V dropped 1 base and J dropped 1; count of bases not matched to a gene: 2. CDR3 residues: CSARVAGGAKNIQYF. CDR3 nucleotide sequence: TGCAGTGCTAGAGTGGCGGGGGGGGCCAAAAACATTCAGTACTTC.

This clonotype occurred many times. The rearrangement links TRBV28 to TRBJ1-4; 8 bases map to TRBD1. Trimming removed 4 bases from V and 7 bases from J; junction bases left unmatched: 5. This CDR3 spans 14 amino acids. CDR1 and CDR2 (germline): MDHEN, SYDVKM. This CDR3 is CASSSTGVGEKLFF. The CDR3 coding sequence is TGTGCCAGCAGTTCGACAGGGGTCGGTGAAAAACTGTTTTTT.

Note on this clonotype: A much larger clone is a single base away; this may be a read error. V gene TRBV18 combines with J gene TRBJ2-5, with D unresolved. Germline-derived CDR1 and CDR2 are KGHSH and LQKENI. The CDR3 extends over 12 amino acids. CDR3 in amino acids: CAGSPRKETQYF. The CDR3, as DNA: TGTGCCGGCTCACCCCGCAAAGAGACCCAGTACTTC.

This clonotype was counted a single time. This sequence joins TRBV12-5 and TRBJ2-3; D possibly corresponds to TRBD1 (5 bases). Germline values: CDR1 LGHNT, CDR2 FRNRAP. V shed 3 bases and J shed 2 bases, with 9 bases lying between them. The CDR3 extends over 14 amino acids. This CDR3 is CASGLSGATDTQYF. The CDR3 DNA reads as TGTGCTAGTGGTTTATCTGGGGCCACAGATACGCAGTATTTT. The full variable domain, with the rest looked up from reference TRBV12-5 and TRBJ2-3, is DARVTQTPRHKVTEMGQEVTMRCQPILGHNTVFWYRQTMMQGLELLAYFRNRAPLDDSGMPKDRFSAEMPDATLATLKIQPSEPRDSAVYFCASGLSGATDTQYFGPGTRLTVL.